This T cell receptor beta chain stems from a study of response to subunit inactivated influenza vaccine. This clonotype was counted a single time. Its specificity is not known. This sequence may be a read error, since a much larger clone differs from it by one base. Study results and caveats: Seasonal influenza vaccination, on each occasion, was suggested by the authors to recruit few new T cells.

The germline V gene has CDR1 SQVTM and CDR2 ANQGSEA. This CDR3 contains 13 residues. MiXCR, run by TCRdb on the RT-PCR reads, gives a single entry per CDR3 protein. Of roughly 630,000 distinct CDR3 sequences in the sample, roughly 15% were seen once. The chain carries TRBV29-1 and TRBJ2-7; D is possibly TRBD2 (6 bases). The J call could be wrong; TRBJ2-1 is a better fit for the DNA end. Sequenced here: PBMCs from blood, sampled around 15 days before vaccination. This clonotype originated in a man aged 50 to 59 who received an inactivated influenza vaccine. The CDR3 is CSVTSFSTYEQFF. The CDR3 coding sequence is TGCAGCGTCACTAGCTTCTCCACCTACGAGCAGTTCTTC.